The 25 T cell receptor beta chains below come from one sample, sequenced in a study of cytomegalovirus exposure and HLA in healthy donors. 13 Jbeta primers and 60 Vbeta primers were used for the PCR. Only in-frame clones appear in the TCRdb table, and some are missing; sequencing was by immunoSEQ multiplex PCR. The table records more than 100,000 clones, around 79% of them present only once. The sample taken for sequencing was PBMCs. These receptors all come from a woman aged 25 to 45 in good health and CMV-seropositive.

The chain joins TRBV28 to TRBJ1-5; D may be TRBD1 (6 bases). The V and J ends lost 10 bases and 6 bases respectively, with 13 bases between them. CDR3 length: 12 amino acids. The germline V gene has CDR1 MDHEN and CDR2 SYDVKM. Here the CDR3 DNA reads TGTGCCACCAAACAGGGTTCTCAGCCCCAGCATTTT. Protein sequence: CATKQGSQPQHF.

The J gene is TRBJ2-1, the V gene TRBV30; 7 positions agree with TRBD1. With V trimmed by 1 base and J by 4 bases, 1 base remained unmatched. The germline gives CDR1 GTSNPN, CDR2 SVGIG (reference sequence). The CDR3 extends over 13 amino acids. This chain's CDR3 is CAWSGQGYNEQFF. The CDR3 DNA reads TGTGCCTGGAGTGGACAGGGATACAATGAGCAGTTCTTC.

V and J are TRBV5-4 and TRBJ1-1; 8 bases agree with TRBD1. The germline V gene encodes CDR1 SGHNT and CDR2 YYREEE (reference sequence). The CDR3 runs 13 residues. V lost 4 bases to trimming and J lost 4 bases; unmatched junction nucleotides: 3. Written as DNA, the CDR3 is TGTGCCAGCAGCCGCGGACAGGGCACTGAAGCTTTCTTT. Translating gives CASSRGQGTEAFF. The full variable domain, with the rest looked up from reference TRBV5-4 and TRBJ1-1, is ETGVTQSPTHLIKTRGQQVTLRCSSQSGHNTVSWYQQALGQGPQFIFQYYREEENGRGNFPPRFSGLQFPNYSSELNVNALELDDSALYLCASSRGQGTEAFFGQGTRLTVV.

This chain connects TRBV6-5 to TRBJ2-2; TRBD2 matches 13 bases. There are 15 residues in the CDR3. The V gene end was trimmed by 6 bases and the J gene end by 6 bases; junction bases not matched to a gene: 4. Germline loops: CDR1 MNHEY, CDR2 SVGAGI. CDR3 bases: TGTGCCAGCAGGCCCACTAGCGGGGGGGCCGGGGAGCTGTTTTTT. Residues: CASRPTSGGAGELFF.

This chain joins TRBV21-1 and TRBJ2-7; TRBD2 was called by the table and not checked on the DNA. TRBV21-1 has pseudogene status. This CDR3 is built from 11 residues. In nucleotides, the CDR3 is TGTGCCAGCATTCCGATTGAAGCCCAGTACTTC. Translation: CASIPIEAQYF.

This chain uses TRBV18 with TRBJ1-5; 8 positions agree with TRBD1. J lost 6 bases, V lost 2 bases, and 6 bases had no gene match. Germline CDR1 KGHSH, CDR2 LQKENI. This CDR3 region has 15 residues. CDR3 region: CASSPGQGGFQPQHF. Here the CDR3 DNA reads TGTGCCAGCTCACCAGGACAGGGAGGGTTTCAGCCCCAGCATTTT.

The chain is built from TRBV2 and TRBJ2-1; 8 bases agree with TRBD2. The ends lost 6 bases at V and 5 bases at J; junction bases unmatched: 9. Germline V gene sequence: CDR1 SNHLY, CDR2 FYNNEI. CDR3 length: 15 amino acids. Here the CDR3 reads CASRELAGPNNEQFF. CDR3 DNA sequence: TGTGCCAGCAGAGAATTAGCGGGGCCCAACAATGAGCAGTTCTTC.

This chain connects TRBV27 to TRBJ2-3; 9 positions agree with TRBD1. Trimming removed 7 bases from V and 2 bases from J; junction bases left unmatched: 7. The CDR3 consists of 15 residues. Germline values: CDR1 MNHEY, CDR2 SMNVEV (reference sequence). The CDR3 DNA reads as TGTGCCAGCAATATGGACAGGGGCCCCACAGATACGCAGTATTTT. Amino acids: CASNMDRGPTDTQYF.

This clone was counted only a few times. The V gene is TRBV28, the J gene TRBJ2-1; 7 bases match TRBD2. The CDR3 extends over 14 amino acids. Losses at the gene ends were 2 bases for V and 7 bases for J; bases not matched to a gene: 5. The germline V gene encodes CDR1 MDHEN and CDR2 SYDVKM. The CDR3 sequence: CASSLLTGGNEQFF. As DNA, the CDR3 is TGTGCCAGCAGTTTACTGACCGGGGGGAATGAGCAGTTCTTC.

The chain joins TRBV2 to TRBJ2-5, with 8 nucleotides matching TRBD2. This CDR3 contains 15 residues. With V trimmed by 4 bases and J by 2 bases, 6 bases remained unmatched. CDR1 is SNHLY and CDR2 is FYNNEI in the germline V gene. Written as DNA, the CDR3 is TGTGCCAGCAGTGCGCCTACGGGGGGGCAAGAGACCCAGTACTTC. Amino acid sequence: CASSAPTGGQETQYF.

V is TRBV19 and J is TRBJ2-3; 9 positions match TRBD2. The CDR3 is 15 residues long. Trimming removed 3 bases from V and 0 bases from J; junction bases left unmatched: 1. Germline loops: CDR1 LNHDA, CDR2 SQIVND (reference sequence). In nucleotides, the CDR3 is TGTGCCAGTAGTATCACTAGCGGGAGCACAGATACGCAGTATTTT. Its protein product is CASSITSGSTDTQYF.

This clone was seen a single time. This rearrangement joins TRBV19 to TRBJ2-7; 9 nucleotides line up with TRBD1. The germline V gene encodes CDR1 LNHDA and CDR2 SQIVND (reference sequence). The V and J ends lost 2 bases and 1 base, in that order; junction bases with no gene match: 9. The CDR3 runs 17 residues. The CDR3: CASSISRGQGVSYEQYF. In DNA, the CDR3 is TGTGCCAGTAGTATATCGAGGGGACAGGGAGTTTCCTACGAGCAGTACTTC. Looking up the rest from reference TRBV19 and TRBJ2-7 gives the full variable domain: DGGITQSPKYLFRKEGQNVTLSCEQNLNHDAMYWYRQDPGQGLRLIYYSQIVNDFQKGDIAEGYSVSREKKESFPLTVTSAQKNPTAFYLCASSISRGQGVSYEQYFGPGTRLTVT.

The chain employs TRBV12-5 and TRBJ1-1; D is possibly TRBD1 (6 bases). Germline CDR1 is LGHNT and CDR2 is FRNRAP. V gave up 2 bases and J gave up 0 bases, with 10 bases separating them. The CDR3 extends over 15 amino acids. The CDR3 protein is CASGLTTGMNTEAFF. DNA for the CDR3: TGTGCTAGTGGTTTGACGACAGGCATGAACACTGAAGCTTTCTTT.

CDR3 sequence reads: CASSSGVIGNEQFF. The CDR3 nucleotides read TGTGCCAGCAGCTCAGGTGTGATAGGAAATGAGCAGTTCTTC. J is TRBJ2-1 and V is TRBV9; D gene ambiguous. Germline-derived CDR1 and CDR2 are SGDLS and YYNGEE. The germline V and J ends were trimmed by 4 bases and 7 bases, with 15 bases remaining between them. The CDR3 runs to 14 residues.

The rearrangement joins TRBV2 to TRBJ2-1; no firm D call. Deletions cut 7 bases from V and 2 bases from J, with 15 bases between. The CDR3 has 15 amino acids. Per the germline V gene, CDR1 is SNHLY and CDR2 is FYNNEI. In DNA form, the CDR3 reads TGTGCCAGCAAAGAGTCTAGGTCGGCCTACAATGAGCAGTTCTTC. It specifies CASKESRSAYNEQFF.

This clone was detected only a few times. This sequence joins TRBV6-5 and TRBJ1-4; D gene unclear. The V gene lost 4 bases and the J gene lost 5 bases, with 11 bases spanning the gap. This CDR3 has 14 amino acids. The V gene's germline CDR1 is MNHEY and CDR2 SVGAGI. CDR3 amino acids: CASSLRQPNEKLFF. Written as DNA, the CDR3 is TGTGCCAGCAGTTTGCGGCAGCCCAATGAAAAACTGTTTTTT.

The chain couples TRBV27 to TRBJ2-5; D possibly corresponds to TRBD1 (6 bases). CDR3 length: 14 amino acids. V was shortened by 6 bases and J by 5 bases, with 16 bases between the two germline ends. Germline V CDR1 and CDR2: MNHEY, SMNVEV (reference sequence). CDR3 DNA sequence: TGTGCCAGCAGCGAGGCAGGGGTTAAGGAGACCCAGTACTTC. It specifies CASSEAGVKETQYF.

This clone was seen a single time. V and J are TRBV5-1 and TRBJ1-3; D perhaps matches TRBD1 (6 bases). CDR1 is SGHRS, CDR2 YFSETQ, per germline. There are 14 residues in the CDR3. Between the trimmed V and J ends, which lost 4 bases and 4 bases, there was a span of 12 bases. CDR3 protein: CASSPRGAGNTIYF. CDR3 nucleotides: TGCGCCAGCAGCCCCCGGGGGGCCGGAAACACCATATATTTT.

Written as DNA, the CDR3 is TGTGCCAGCAGCCCCGGGGACAGGGGTGGCTACACCTTC. This translates into CASSPGDRGGYTF. This sequence joins TRBV5-6 and TRBJ1-2; 10 bases match TRBD1. The CDR3 runs to 13 residues. V was clipped by 4 bases and J by 7 bases; unmatched bases: 4. The V gene's germline CDR1 is SGHDT and CDR2 YYEEEE.

This clone was observed once. V usage is TRBV9 and J usage is TRBJ2-1; perhaps TRBD2 as D (5 bases). V was clipped by 0 bases and J by 8 bases, with 6 bases between them. The germline CDR1 and CDR2 sequences are SGDLS and YYNGEE. CDR3 length: 12 amino acids. This CDR3 reads CASSVDGDEQFF. The CDR3 coding sequence is TGTGCCAGCAGCGTAGACGGGGATGAGCAGTTCTTC.

The V call is TRBV5-1, the J call TRBJ2-1; TRBD2 agrees at 7 bases. The CDR3 runs to 16 residues. Losses at the gene ends were 6 bases for V and 2 bases for J; bases not matched to a gene: 11. Per the germline V gene, CDR1 is SGHRS and CDR2 is YFSETQ. The CDR3 reads CASMGGSSGTYNEQFF. The CDR3 nucleotides read TGCGCCAGCATGGGTGGGTCGAGCGGGACCTACAATGAGCAGTTCTTC.

This sequence joins TRBV7-2 and TRBJ1-2; TRBD1 matches 7 bases. Germline CDR1 SGHTA, CDR2 FQGNSA. Trimming removed 5 bases from V and 4 bases from J; junction bases left unmatched: 10. The CDR3 totals 15 residues. The CDR3: CASSQNRGRGYGYTF. The DNA for the CDR3 is TGTGCCAGCAGCCAGAACAGGGGTCGCGGCTATGGCTACACCTTC. Supplemented by reference TRBV7-2 and TRBJ1-2, the full variable domain reads GAGVSQSPSNKVTEKGKDVELRCDPISGHTALYWYRQSLGQGLEFLIYFQGNSAPDKSGLPSDRFSAERTGGSVSTLTIQRTQQEDSAVYLCASSQNRGRGYGYTFGSGTRLTVV.

The rearrangement joins TRBV2 to TRBJ2-7; D ambiguous. CDR3 length: 11 amino acids. Germline V gene sequence: CDR1 SNHLY, CDR2 FYNNEI. V was clipped by 5 bases and J by 7 bases, with 9 bases between them. The CDR3 reads CASSFPFEQYF. The CDR3 DNA sequence: TGTGCCAGCAGTTTCCCCTTTGAGCAGTACTTC.

The genes are TRBV28 and TRBJ2-3, with 8 positions matching TRBD2. This CDR3 region has 15 residues. Germline V gene sequence: CDR1 MDHEN, CDR2 SYDVKM. V was clipped by 2 bases and J by 2 bases; unmatched bases: 3. The CDR3 DNA follows: TGTGCCAGCAGTTTAGGGCGGGGGGTCACAGATACGCAGTATTTT. This gives the protein CASSLGRGVTDTQYF. Using reference TRBV28 and TRBJ2-3 for the parts outside the CDR3, the full variable domain is DVKVTQSSRYLVKRTGEKVFLECVQDMDHENMFWYRQDPGLGLRLIYFSYDVKMKEKGDIPEGYSVSREKKERFSLILESASTNQTSMYLCASSLGRGVTDTQYFGPGTRLTVL.

The chain has TRBV5-5 and TRBJ1-5; no clear D gene. This CDR3 is 13 amino acids long. V was pared by 1 base and J by 5 bases, with 7 bases between. Germline loops: CDR1 SGHKS, CDR2 YYEKEE (reference sequence). In nucleotides, the CDR3 is TGTGCCAGCAGCTTGTGGAGGGATCAGCCCCAGCATTTT. It is translated as CASSLWRDQPQHF.